A single sample is the source of the 29 T cell receptor beta chains below, sequenced in a study of T cells in Graves' hyperthyroidism and ophthalmopathy. It was RNA transcripts that yielded the amplified TCR beta CDR3 regions. The HTBI set primed first-round TCR CDR3 RT-PCR. TCRdb re-derived calls from the multiplex PCR reads in MiXCR, one entry per CDR3 protein. Found here are some 420,000 distinct CDR3 sequences, roughly 13% of them singletons; the top ten hold roughly 4.8%. The sequencing sample was made of blood. These receptor sequences come from a woman aged 18-30 years with Graves' hyperthyroidism.

At least ten counts were recorded for this clonotype. V usage is TRBV20-1 and J usage is TRBJ2-3, with 9 bases identical to TRBD2. Germline assignment: CDR1 DFQATT and CDR2 SNEGSKA (reference sequence). The CDR3 spans 14 residues. V lost 4 bases to trimming and J lost 5 bases; unmatched junction nucleotides: 7. CDR3 amino acids: CSAIAGLAKDTQYF. Here the CDR3 DNA reads TGCAGTGCTATTGCGGGACTAGCAAAAGATACGCAGTATTTT.

This clonotype was detected a few times. CDR3 protein: CSVAGTENYGYTF. The DNA for the CDR3 is TGCAGCGTCGCCGGGACAGAGAACTATGGCTACACCTTC. The chain joins TRBV29-1 to TRBJ1-2, with 7 bases identical to TRBD1. Germline V gene sequence: CDR1 SQVTM, CDR2 ANQGSEA. V gave up 6 bases and J gave up 2 bases; unmatched junction bases: 6. CDR3 length: 13 amino acids.

This clonotype was counted many times. V is TRBV5-1 and J is TRBJ2-7; perhaps TRBD1 as D (5 bases). The CDR3 sequence is 13 residues long. Per germline, CDR1 SGHRS and CDR2 YFSETQ. The V end lost 6 bases, the J end lost 5 bases, and 15 bases lay between the germline ends. The CDR3, as DNA: TGCGCCAGCAATGCAGGGTCACGTCACGAGCAGTACTTC. This sequence encodes CASNAGSRHEQYF.

This clonotype was counted between two and nine times. The gene calls are TRBV18 and TRBJ1-2; the match to TRBD1 covers 7 bases. Germline assignment: CDR1 KGHSH and CDR2 LQKENI. The CDR3 runs 14 residues. The V and J ends lost 3 bases and 3 bases, in that order; junction bases with no gene match: 4. CDR3 sequence: CASSPPGQYYGYTF. The CDR3 region has the DNA TGTGCCAGCTCACCGCCGGGACAGTACTATGGCTACACCTTC.

This clonotype occurred a few times. This chain joins TRBV28 and TRBJ1-3; D is possibly TRBD1 (6 bases). The germline V gene encodes CDR1 MDHEN and CDR2 SYDVKM. CDR3 length: 13 amino acids. V was cut by 8 bases and J by 2 bases, with 10 bases left in between. CDR3 coding DNA: TGTGCCAGCCAACAGGGAGCTGGAAACACCATATATTTT. It is translated as CASQQGAGNTIYF.

V usage is TRBV5-6 and J usage is TRBJ1-2; tentative D call: TRBD1 (6 bases). The CDR3 runs 12 residues. Looked up from germline, CDR1 is SGHDT and CDR2 is YYEEEE. V was trimmed by 6 bases and J by 8 bases, leaving 14 bases between them. CDR3 sequence: CASIDEGDGYTF. In DNA, the CDR3 is TGTGCCAGCATTGATGAGGGGGACGGCTACACCTTC.

This chain connects TRBV20-1 to TRBJ2-1, with TRBD2 matching over 7 bases. The germline V gene has CDR1 DFQATT and CDR2 SNEGSKA (reference sequence). V shed 3 bases, J shed 4 bases, and the junction held 6 bases outside the gene matches. This CDR3 has 14 residues. CDR3 in DNA: TGCAGTGCTAGTCCCAGCGGGGCGTACAATGAGCAGTTCTTC. It specifies CSASPSGAYNEQFF.

This clonotype was picked up a small number of times. The V call is TRBV14, the J call TRBJ2-7, with 11 nucleotides matching TRBD1. The length of the CDR3 is 14 residues. Germline CDR1 reads SGHDN; CDR2 reads FVKESK. V trimming: 5 bases; J trimming: 6 bases; junction bases outside the gene matches: 6. The CDR3 region has the DNA TGTGCCAGCAGCGGATGGACAGGGGGCGCCGAGCAGTACTTC. Residues: CASSGWTGGAEQYF.

This clonotype was detected ten times or more. The gene calls are TRBV5-1 and TRBJ2-1; D is ambiguous. The CDR3 loop spans 12 amino acids. Germline values: CDR1 SGHRS, CDR2 YFSETQ. V lost 4 bases, J lost 3 bases, and 5 bases lay in between. DNA of the CDR3: TGCGCCAGCAGCGAAGACTACAATGAGCAGTTCTTC. This sequence encodes CASSEDYNEQFF.

In this sample, this clonotype turned up many times. The chain is built from TRBV3-1 and TRBJ1-2; D possibly corresponds to TRBD1 (5 bases). CDR3 length: 14 amino acids. Germline V gives CDR1 LGHDT, CDR2 YNNKEL (reference sequence). The V end lost 4 bases, the J end lost 3 bases, and 12 bases lay between the germline ends. CDR3 protein: CASSRSQGDYGYTF. In DNA form, the CDR3 reads TGTGCCAGCAGCCGTTCCCAGGGTGACTATGGCTACACCTTC.

This clonotype was observed at least ten times. The rearrangement uses TRBV18 and TRBJ2-3; D may be TRBD2 (6 bases). Looked up from germline, CDR1 is KGHSH and CDR2 is LQKENI. This CDR3 is built from 16 residues. V was clipped by 3 bases and J by 3 bases, with 16 bases between them. CDR3 residues: CASSPLGAGLTDTQYF. CDR3 DNA: TGTGCCAGCTCACCCCTGGGAGCGGGCCTAACAGATACGCAGTATTTT.

This clonotype was recorded at least ten times. This sequence joins TRBV7-8 and TRBJ2-7; TRBD2 aligns across 11 bases. This CDR3 has 17 residues. V was clipped by 1 base and J by 5 bases; unmatched bases: 10. Germline V gene sequence: CDR1 SGHVS, CDR2 FQNEAQ. CDR3 sequence (DNA): TGTGCCAGCAGCTTAGGCCCAGGACTAGCGGGTCTAGACGAGCAGTACTTC. Protein sequence: CASSLGPGLAGLDEQYF.

This clonotype was observed many times. One end of the junction fails to match germline, which may point to a read error. This chain joins TRBV30 and TRBJ2-1, with D hard to call. The V gene's germline CDR1 is GTSNPN and CDR2 SVGIG (reference sequence). CDR3 size: 12 residues. The CDR3 nucleotides read TGTGCCTGGAGCCCTTCCTCCAATGAGCAGTTCTTC. This encodes CAWSPSSNEQFF.

The rearrangement joins TRBV10-3 to TRBJ1-1; the match to TRBD1 covers 9 bases. Germline lookup yields CDR1 ENHRY and CDR2 SYGVKD. Trimming cost V 4 bases and J 4 bases; bases outside gene matches: 4. The CDR3 loop spans 14 amino acids. CDR3 nucleotide sequence: TGTGCCATCAGTGGGGGACAGGGTACCACTGAAGCTTTCTTT. Encoded protein: CAISGGQGTTEAFF.

This clonotype was picked up a small number of times. The rearrangement joins TRBV6-2 or TRBV6-3 to TRBJ2-2, with 7 bases aligning to TRBD2. From germline, CDR1 is MNHEY and CDR2 SVGEGT. V lost 2 bases to trimming and J lost 3 bases; unmatched junction nucleotides: 3. CDR3 length: 15 residues. Here the CDR3 reads CASSYAGVDTGELFF. The CDR3 DNA follows: TGTGCCAGCAGTTACGCGGGAGTGGACACCGGGGAGCTGTTTTTT.

The chain combines TRBV6-2 or TRBV6-3 with TRBJ1-2, with D perhaps TRBD1 (6 bases). The V and J ends lost 6 bases and 8 bases respectively, with 19 bases between them. This CDR3 comprises 14 residues. Germline CDR1 and CDR2: MNHEY and SVGEGT. CDR3 sequence reads: CASRASGTQTGYTF. Written as DNA, the CDR3 is TGTGCCAGCAGGGCCTCCGGGACACAAACCGGCTACACCTTC.

Ten or more counts support this clonotype. This chain links TRBV7-2 with TRBJ2-5, with 8 bases matching TRBD2. The CDR3 is made up of 14 amino acids. The germline CDR1 and CDR2 sequences are SGHTA and FQGNSA. Unmatched junction bases numbered 3, after V lost 2 bases and J lost 4 bases. The chain's CDR3 is CASSLWLAGETQYF. The CDR3 DNA reads as TGTGCCAGCAGCTTATGGCTAGCGGGAGAGACCCAGTACTTC.

This clonotype was found many times. This chain connects TRBV28 to TRBJ2-7; perhaps TRBD2 as D (7 bases). Germline loops: CDR1 MDHEN, CDR2 SYDVKM. V lost 8 bases and J 3 bases, leaving 14 bases between the germline ends. The CDR3 sequence is 13 residues long. The chain's CDR3 is CASQGGGGYEQYF. CDR3 nucleotide sequence: TGTGCCAGCCAAGGGGGAGGGGGCTACGAGCAGTACTTC.

This chain uses TRBV24-1 with TRBJ2-2, with a tentative D call TRBD2 (5 bases). With 5 bases removed from V and 0 bases from J, the gap between germline ends came to 12 bases. Germline V CDR1 and CDR2: KGHDR, SFDVKD. The length of the CDR3 is 16 residues. The CDR3 reads CATSVAGGPNTGELFF. DNA of the CDR3: TGTGCCACCAGTGTTGCTGGAGGCCCGAACACCGGGGAGCTGTTTTTT.

This clonotype occurred a few times. This chain links TRBV9 with TRBJ1-2, with D perhaps matching TRBD1 (5 bases). The CDR3 has 18 amino acids. Trimming cost V 0 bases and J 0 bases, with 18 bases left between them. Germline V lookup: CDR1 SGDLS, CDR2 YYNGEE. CDR3 residues: CASSVDAQGGPANYGYTF. DNA for the CDR3: TGTGCCAGCAGCGTAGACGCGCAGGGCGGACCAGCTAACTATGGCTACACCTTC.

In its sample, this clonotype was seen many times. The V call is TRBV18, the J call TRBJ2-1, with 12 nucleotides matching TRBD2. The V gene end was trimmed by 3 bases and the J gene end by 5 bases; junction bases not matched to a gene: 2. The CDR3 totals 15 residues. Germline V lookup: CDR1 KGHSH, CDR2 LQKENI. The CDR3 region has the DNA TGTGCCAGCTCACCTCGGACTAGCGGGGACAATGAGCAGTTCTTC. Its translation: CASSPRTSGDNEQFF. Looking up the rest from reference TRBV18 and TRBJ2-1 gives the full variable domain: NAGVMQNPRHLVRRRGQEARLRCSPMKGHSHVYWYRQLPEEGLKFMVYLQKENIIDESGMPKERFSAEFPKEGPSILRIQQVVRGDSAAYFCASSPRTSGDNEQFFGPGTRLTVL.

This clonotype appeared many times. This chain connects TRBV27 to TRBJ1-5; 12 nucleotides line up with TRBD1. Germline CDR1 reads MNHEY; CDR2 reads SMNVEV (reference sequence). Losses at the gene ends were 5 bases for V and 5 bases for J; bases not matched to a gene: 19. The CDR3 spans 20 residues. CDR3 in amino acids: CASSPGPGQGAVRIHQPQHF. Here the CDR3 DNA reads TGTGCCAGCAGTCCTGGACCGGGACAGGGGGCGGTTAGAATTCATCAGCCCCAGCATTTT.

This clonotype was counted ten times or more. The chain carries TRBV7-3 and TRBJ1-5, with D perhaps matching TRBD1 (6 bases). The V end was cut by 5 bases, the J end by 7 bases, with 12 bases between. The CDR3 covers 13 residues. CDR1 is SGHTA, CDR2 FQGTGA, per germline. Here the CDR3 reads CASSTGNGQPQHF. Here the CDR3 DNA reads TGTGCCAGCAGCACAGGGAACGGCCAGCCCCAGCATTTT.

At least ten counts were recorded for this clonotype. The chain joins TRBV28 to TRBJ2-3; a possible D gene is TRBD1 (5 bases). The length of the CDR3 is 14 residues. Germline CDR1 reads MDHEN; CDR2 reads SYDVKM. Between the trimmed V and J ends, which lost 6 bases and 10 bases, there was a span of 20 bases. Here the CDR3 DNA reads TGTGCCAGCAGGACGGGTCCGAGACAGCTTCCGCAGTATTTT. Translation gives CASRTGPRQLPQYF.

The genes are TRBV28 and TRBJ2-1; 12 bases agree with TRBD2. The CDR3 totals 16 residues. In germline, CDR1 is MDHEN, CDR2 SYDVKM. The trim removed 5 bases at V and 6 bases at J, leaving 8 bases unmatched. In DNA, the CDR3 is TGTGCCAGCAGTCCCCCCCTACTAGCGGGAGGCAATGAGCAGTTCTTC. Translation gives CASSPPLLAGGNEQFF.

The J gene is TRBJ1-2, the V gene TRBV9, with a tentative D call TRBD1 (6 bases). Trimming cost V 3 bases and J 1 base, with 16 bases left between them. There are 16 residues in the CDR3. Germline V gene sequence: CDR1 SGDLS, CDR2 YYNGEE. Written as DNA, the CDR3 is TGTGCCAGCAGCGCACACAGGGACTTAGGTAACTATGGCTACACCTTC. It is translated as CASSAHRDLGNYGYTF.

CDR3: CASSDIRSGETQYF. In DNA, the CDR3 is TGTGCCAGCAGTGACATACGTAGCGGAGAGACCCAGTACTTC. The chain employs TRBV6-1 and TRBJ2-5, with D tentatively TRBD2 (6 bases). With 3 bases removed from V and 4 bases from J, the gap between germline ends came to 12 bases. CDR1 and CDR2 (germline): MNHNS, SASEGT. The CDR3 is 14 residues long.

This clonotype was found many times. V and J are TRBV3-1 and TRBJ1-1; D is uncertain. The CDR3 has 14 amino acids. Germline CDR1 reads LGHDT; CDR2 reads YNNKEL (reference sequence). Trimming took off 3 bases at V and 0 bases at J, with 8 bases between the two ends. The CDR3 sequence is CASSQTGMNTEAFF. In DNA form, the CDR3 reads TGTGCCAGCAGCCAGACGGGGATGAACACTGAAGCTTTCTTT. The whole variable domain, remainder taken from reference TRBV3-1 and TRBJ1-1, is DTAVSQTPKYLVTQMGNDKSIKCEQNLGHDTMYWYKQDSKKFLKIMFSYNNKELIINETVPNRFSPKSPDKAHLNLHINSLELGDSAVYFCASSQTGMNTEAFFGQGTRLTVV.

This clonotype was seen ten or more times. The chain couples TRBV20-1 to TRBJ1-2; no firm D call. Germline CDR1 reads DFQATT; CDR2 reads SNEGSKA (reference sequence). The V end lost 4 bases, the J end lost 1 base, and 7 bases lay between the germline ends. The CDR3 has 12 residues. CDR3 DNA: TGCAGTGCTATCGCTGTTAACTATGGCTACACCTTC. Its protein product is CSAIAVNYGYTF.